Each of the 11 T cell receptor beta chains below was sequenced from the same sample in a study of T cells after yellow fever vaccination. TCRdb re-analysed the 5' RACE reads in MiXCR, keeping a single row per CDR3 protein. The sample includes 400,000 to 650,000 distinct CDR3 sequences, just over 20% of them seen just once. This specimen was PBMCs, taken roughly 23 days after the first yellow fever vaccination. Receptors were obtained from a man younger than 30 who received the YFV17D yellow fever vaccine.

The chain employs TRBV20-1 and TRBJ2-3, with D maybe TRBD2 (7 bases). Germline V gives CDR1 DFQATT, CDR2 SNEGSKA (reference sequence). The CDR3 sequence is 13 residues long. Between the trimmed V and J ends, which lost 5 bases and 5 bases, there was a span of 14 bases. The DNA of the CDR3 is TGCAGTGCTGGCTGGGGGGGCGTAGATACGCAGTATTTT. Amino acid sequence: CSAGWGGVDTQYF.

In DNA form, the CDR3 reads TGTGCCAGCACCACTTTTTATGGGGACCAAGAGACCCAGTACTTC. Encoded protein: CASTTFYGDQETQYF. The V call is TRBV3-1, the J call TRBJ2-5; D not certain. The CDR3 has 15 residues. V was cut by 7 bases and J by 0 bases, with 15 bases left in between. In germline, CDR1 is LGHDT, CDR2 YNNKEL (reference sequence).

This clonotype has at least ten counts. The chain couples TRBV5-1 to TRBJ1-2; D is uncertain. CDR3 length: 15 residues. Per the germline V gene, CDR1 is SGHRS and CDR2 is YFSETQ. V lost 0 bases and J 2 bases, leaving 11 bases between the germline ends. CDR3: CASSLEDGVNYGYTF. As DNA, the CDR3 is TGCGCCAGCAGCTTGGAAGACGGAGTGAACTATGGCTACACCTTC.

This clonotype has only a few counts. The CDR3 loop reads CASSFPSGGATDTQYF. The CDR3, as DNA: TGTGCCAGCAGTTTCCCCAGCGGGGGCGCCACAGATACGCAGTATTTT. The chain joins TRBV27 to TRBJ2-3; 8 positions agree with TRBD2. Germline trimming cut 3 bases from V and 2 bases from J; bases unmatched to any gene: 7. There are 16 residues in the CDR3. CDR1 is MNHEY and CDR2 is SMNVEV in the germline V gene (reference sequence).

The rearrangement uses TRBV20-1 and TRBJ2-5; 9 positions agree with TRBD2. The V gene end was trimmed by 3 bases and the J gene end by 1 base; junction bases not matched to a gene: 6. Germline values: CDR1 DFQATT, CDR2 SNEGSKA (reference sequence). There are 15 residues in the CDR3. In DNA, the CDR3 is TGCAGTGCTAGGGCGGCGGGAGGGGCCCAAGAGACCCAGTACTTC. Translating it yields CSARAAGGAQETQYF.

The chain employs TRBV9 and TRBJ1-1, with D maybe TRBD1 (5 bases). This CDR3 region has 15 residues. Trimming stripped 0 bases from V and 5 bases from J, with 14 bases between. CDR1 and CDR2 from the germline V gene are SGDLS and YYNGEE. The CDR3 DNA reads TGTGCCAGCAGCGTAGAGGGCAGGGAAGGTACTGAAGCTTTCTTT. Translation: CASSVEGREGTEAFF.

CDR3 nucleotides: TGTGCCAGCAGCCGCTGGGATACAGGGAGAGAGACCCAGTACTTC. Amino acids: CASSRWDTGRETQYF. The gene calls are TRBV7-2 and TRBJ2-5, with D maybe TRBD1 (6 bases). V lost 5 bases to trimming and J lost 4 bases, with 17 bases between them. This CDR3 has 15 residues. Germline lookup yields CDR1 SGHTA and CDR2 FQGNSA. Drawing the rest from reference TRBV7-2 and TRBJ2-5, the complete variable domain is GAGVSQSPSNKVTEKGKDVELRCDPISGHTALYWYRQSLGQGLEFLIYFQGNSAPDKSGLPSDRFSAERTGGSVSTLTIQRTQQEDSAVYLCASSRWDTGRETQYFGPGTRLLVL.

In DNA form, the CDR3 reads TGCGCCAGCAGCCAACCACAGGGGTTGGGCACTGAAGCTTTCTTT. Protein product: CASSQPQGLGTEAFF. The chain couples TRBV4-1 to TRBJ1-1, with TRBD1 matching over 7 bases. In germline, CDR1 is MGHRA, CDR2 YSYEKL. Trimming at V came to 2 bases and at J to 4 bases, leaving 7 bases not matched to a gene. This CDR3 comprises 15 residues.

This sequence joins TRBV6-1 and TRBJ2-7, with a possible D match to TRBD1 (6 bases). V was pared by 6 bases and J by 1 base, with 13 bases between. The CDR3 extends over 14 amino acids. CDR1 and CDR2 from the germline V gene are MNHNS and SASEGT. Written as DNA, the CDR3 is TGTGCCAGCAGAGGGACGCAGGGGTCCTACGAGCAGTACTTC. Residues: CASRGTQGSYEQYF.

This chain links TRBV20-1 with TRBJ2-5, with 8 bases aligning to TRBD2. The CDR3 covers 13 residues. Germline V gives CDR1 DFQATT, CDR2 SNEGSKA (reference sequence). V was pared by 6 bases and J by 2 bases, with 5 bases of the junction left unmatched. The CDR3 nucleotides are TGCAGTGCGGCCATAGCGGGGCAAGAGACCCAGTACTTC. It is translated as CSAAIAGQETQYF.

This clonotype was seen repeatedly, ten times or more. The chain combines TRBV7-9 with TRBJ2-1; 12 nucleotides match TRBD2. The CDR3 has 15 residues. Germline V lookup: CDR1 SEHNR, CDR2 FQNEAQ (reference sequence). The V gene end was trimmed by 5 bases and the J gene end by 6 bases; junction bases not matched to a gene: 5. The CDR3 here is CASSAGLAGINEQFF. Written as DNA, the CDR3 is TGTGCCAGCAGCGCCGGACTAGCGGGGATCAATGAGCAGTTCTTC.